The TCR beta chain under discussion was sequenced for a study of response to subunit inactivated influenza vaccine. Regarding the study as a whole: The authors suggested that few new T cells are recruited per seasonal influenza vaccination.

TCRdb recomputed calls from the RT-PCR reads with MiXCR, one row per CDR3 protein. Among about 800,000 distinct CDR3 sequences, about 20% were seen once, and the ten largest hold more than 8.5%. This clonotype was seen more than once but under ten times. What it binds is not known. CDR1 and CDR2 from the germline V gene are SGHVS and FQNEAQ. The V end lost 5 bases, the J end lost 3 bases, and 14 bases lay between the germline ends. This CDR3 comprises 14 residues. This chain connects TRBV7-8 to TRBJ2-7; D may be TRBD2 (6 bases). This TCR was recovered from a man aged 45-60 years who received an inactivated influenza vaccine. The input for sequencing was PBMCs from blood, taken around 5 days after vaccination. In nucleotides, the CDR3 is TGTGCCAGCAGCCTAACGGGACTGGTCTACGAGCAGTACTTC. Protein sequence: CASSLTGLVYEQYF.